A single sample is the source of the 17 T cell receptor beta chains below, sequenced in a study of cytomegalovirus exposure and HLA in healthy donors. It was with 60 Vbeta and 13 Jbeta primers that the PCR ran. Profiling relied on immunoSEQ multiplex PCR, and the TCRdb table lists in-frame clones only, not all of them. The repertoire shows about 190,000 clones; the top ten hold roughly 6.7%. Sequenced sample: PBMCs. The receptors were gathered from a man aged 25 to 40 in good health and CMV-seronegative.

This chain connects TRBV18 to TRBJ2-7, with a tentative D call TRBD2 (6 bases). This CDR3 has 15 residues. The germline CDR1 and CDR2 sequences are KGHSH and LQKENI. V lost 6 bases to trimming and J lost 2 bases, with 17 bases between them. The CDR3 coding sequence is TGTGCCAGCTCGGAAGGGACTCCCGGGCCCTACGAGCAGTACTTC. Protein: CASSEGTPGPYEQYF.

The rearrangement joins TRBV6-1 to TRBJ1-2; D is undetermined. The CDR3 extends over 14 amino acids. Germline assignment: CDR1 MNHNS and CDR2 SASEGT. Trimming left V 2 bases short and J 4 bases short, with 11 bases between. The CDR3 loop reads CASSEFTVTYGYTF. The CDR3 nucleotides read TGTGCCAGCAGTGAATTTACGGTAACCTATGGCTACACCTTC.

The CDR3 DNA reads as TGCGCCAGCAGCGTGTCAGGGCACGAGCAGTACTTC. This gives the protein CASSVSGHEQYF. This sequence joins TRBV5-1 and TRBJ2-7; possibly TRBD1 for D (5 bases). This CDR3 has 12 residues. V shed 4 bases and J shed 5 bases, with 10 bases lying between them. Germline V gene lookup returns CDR1 SGHRS and CDR2 YFSETQ.

V usage is TRBV5-1 and J usage is TRBJ1-4; 7 bases agree with TRBD1. The germline gives CDR1 SGHRS, CDR2 YFSETQ. V gave up 7 bases and J gave up 4 bases; unmatched junction bases: 4. The length of the CDR3 is 13 residues. In DNA, the CDR3 is TGCGCCAGCGGGGACAGCCTTAATGAAAAACTGTTTTTT. This sequence encodes CASGDSLNEKLFF. Filled out from reference TRBV5-1 and TRBJ1-4, the complete variable domain reads KAGVTQTPRYLIKTRGQQVTLSCSPISGHRSVSWYQQTPGQGLQFLFEYFSETQRNKGNFPGRFSGRQFSNSRSEMNVSTLELGDSALYLCASGDSLNEKLFFGSGTQLSVL.

The chain joins TRBV7-6 to TRBJ2-2; 7 bases are a match to TRBD1. J gave up 5 bases and V 8 bases, and 8 bases lay outside the gene matches. Germline CDR1 is SGHVS and CDR2 is FNYEAQ. This CDR3 comprises 14 residues. The CDR3 sequence: CASSERGPTGELFF. The CDR3 nucleotides are TGTGCCAGCTCAGAGAGGGGGCCAACCGGGGAGCTGTTTTTT.

This chain connects TRBV6-5 to TRBJ1-4, with a tentative D call TRBD1 (6 bases). The germline V and J ends were trimmed by 4 bases and 8 bases, with 8 bases remaining between them. CDR3 size: 12 residues. Germline loops: CDR1 MNHEY, CDR2 SVGAGI. The CDR3 nucleotides read TGTGCCAGCAGTTCAGGGGCCGAAAAACTGTTTTTT. This gives the protein CASSSGAEKLFF.

The V and J genes are TRBV6-1 and TRBJ2-4; D is uncertain. This CDR3 region has 13 residues. The germline V gene has CDR1 MNHNS and CDR2 SASEGT. Trimming cost V 2 bases and J 5 bases, with 7 bases left between them. In DNA form, the CDR3 reads TGTGCCAGCAGTGAACTACTACAAAACATTCAGTACTTC. Translation: CASSELLQNIQYF.

The chain is built from TRBV7-2 and TRBJ1-1, with D tentatively TRBD1 (6 bases). CDR1 is SGHTA and CDR2 is FQGNSA in the germline V gene. Trimming pared 4 bases from V and 2 bases from J, leaving 14 bases between. The CDR3 consists of 15 residues. Here the CDR3 DNA reads TGTGCCAGCAGCTCAGGGGCTCAAGATAACACTGAAGCTTTCTTT. Encoded protein: CASSSGAQDNTEAFF.

This sequence joins TRBV5-1 and TRBJ1-2; D ambiguous. V was pared by 8 bases and J by 4 bases, with 15 bases between. Per germline, CDR1 SGHRS and CDR2 YFSETQ. The CDR3 spans 13 residues. CDR3 amino acids: CASHPDLGYGYTF. CDR3 bases: TGCGCCAGTCACCCCGATCTCGGCTATGGCTACACCTTC.

The CDR3 here is CSVAQGFDEQYF. CDR3 coding DNA: TGCAGCGTTGCACAGGGTTTCGACGAGCAGTACTTC. The V call is TRBV29-1, the J call TRBJ2-7; perhaps TRBD1 as D (6 bases). V was trimmed by 4 bases and J by 5 bases, leaving 12 bases between them. The V gene's germline CDR1 is SQVTM and CDR2 ANQGSEA. The CDR3 spans 12 residues.

This chain links TRBV6-1 with TRBJ1-1; perhaps TRBD1 as D (5 bases). CDR3 length: 13 residues. Germline CDR1 is MNHNS and CDR2 is SASEGT. Trimming left V 2 bases short and J 5 bases short, with 9 bases between. The chain's CDR3 is CASSELGATEAFF. DNA of the CDR3: TGTGCCAGCAGTGAATTAGGGGCGACTGAAGCTTTCTTT.

The CDR3 loop reads CASSPHYNQGGGTSYEQYF. CDR3 DNA: TGTGCCAGCAGCCCGCACTACAACCAAGGGGGGGGGACTTCCTACGAGCAGTACTTC. The chain couples TRBV11-1 to TRBJ2-7, with a possible D match to TRBD2 (7 bases). The germline CDR1 and CDR2 sequences are SGHAT and FQDESV (reference sequence). This CDR3 comprises 19 residues. The germline V and J ends were trimmed by 5 bases and 1 base, with 27 bases remaining between them.

V usage is TRBV5-1 and J usage is TRBJ1-4; no clear D. Trimming left V 3 bases short and J 6 bases short, with 21 bases between. Per the germline V gene, CDR1 is SGHRS and CDR2 is YFSETQ. The CDR3 is made up of 17 amino acids. This chain's CDR3 is CASSSSGLGHGDEKLFF. For the CDR3, the DNA is TGCGCCAGCAGCTCAAGCGGTCTAGGGCATGGTGATGAAAAACTGTTTTTT.

This chain joins TRBV5-5 and TRBJ1-1; TRBD1 matches 11 bases. V trimming: 4 bases; J trimming: 6 bases; junction bases outside the gene matches: 11. The CDR3 contains 16 residues. Germline V gene data show CDR1 as SGHKS and CDR2 as YYEKEE (reference sequence). For the CDR3, the DNA is TGTGCCAGCAGCCCGTCGGACAGGGGGCGGTTCGCTGAAGCTTTCTTT. As protein: CASSPSDRGRFAEAFF.

The chain combines TRBV6-5 with TRBJ1-1, with D maybe TRBD1 (6 bases). Germline CDR1 reads MNHEY; CDR2 reads SVGAGI. The CDR3 is 14 residues long. V gave up 5 bases and J gave up 2 bases, with 12 bases separating them. The CDR3 region has the DNA TGTGCCAGCAGTCACAACGGGACAAACACTGAAGCTTTCTTT. Its protein product is CASSHNGTNTEAFF.

The chain recombines TRBV5-6 with TRBJ1-5, with 8 bases that match TRBD1. The J segment lost 1 base and the V segment lost 4 bases, leaving 1 base of the junction unmatched. CDR3 length equals 14 residues. From germline, CDR1 is SGHDT and CDR2 YYEEEE. For the CDR3, the DNA is TGTGCCAGCAGCCACAGGGGGAGCAATCAGCCCCAGCATTTT. Protein product: CASSHRGSNQPQHF.

The CDR3 is CAWREVGTGIQNYGYTF. The CDR3, as DNA: TGTGCCTGGAGGGAGGTTGGAACGGGCATCCAGAACTATGGCTACACCTTC. The V call is TRBV30, the J call TRBJ1-2; D remains ambiguous. The CDR3 is made up of 17 amino acids. Germline CDR1 is GTSNPN and CDR2 is SVGIG (reference sequence). V shed 3 bases and J shed 2 bases, with 22 bases lying between them.